This T cell receptor (beta chain) was profiled in a study of blood T cell repertoires in COVID-19 (dated by TCRdb to 2020 to 2022). Broadly, across the study: Collaborator samples came from the United States, Italy and Spain and covered acute and convalescent phases of COVID-19. The prospective study material was composed of cDNA or gDNA derived from T cells, B-cell-depleted T cells, or PBMCs. Deeply sampled blood TCRbeta repertoires from subjects exposed to, actively infected with, or recovered from COVID-19 were included in the dataset. The repertoires were made available in a free public database intended to serve as a resource for research on the immune response to SARS-CoV-2. Samples came from the ongoing ImmuneRACE study (first 160 participants) plus 1,254 subjects from 6 global collaborators. Sample metadata almost always included a de-identified subject ID, COVID-19 status, age in years and sex. Where HLA class I and class II types were available, the types were taken from metadata supplied by the sample provider, not from assay-based typing. The study at large found these results: Clinical and demographic metadata were provided uncurated, with the amount varying by source and participant.

The immunoSEQ Assay, a bias-controlled multiplex PCR, was used to amplify TCRbeta CDR3 regions from genomic DNA. As for the authors' bioinformatics: The number of nucleated cells in each sample was estimated by amplification of reference gene primers within the assay. Sequence reads were collapsed and filtered to measure the absolute abundance of every unique TCRbeta CDR3 rearrangement. For each sample, productive Simpson clonality was calculated by taking the square root of Simpson's diversity index across productive rearrangements. What TCRdb holds here is the immuneACCESS table cut down to in-frame rearrangements. Part of the clones is not present; checked against another copy, under half of the missing clones reflect an unresolved V gene, and the others are unexplained. V and J calls and clone size are given by that table; D and trimming were obtained from the DNA. The sample yields 200,000 to 250,000 clones; under 90% were counted once. The top ten constitute more than 4.5% of the sample.

Another Seattle source contributed samples from volunteer blood donors who had recovered from COVID-19. The collaborating institutions used their own protocols to collect whole blood in K2EDTA tubes. For TCRbeta analysis, collaborators shipped samples in one of three forms: frozen whole blood, isolated PBMCs, or DNA extracted from either of those sample types. Comments on this clone: Its antigen is currently not known. Nothing much larger sits one base from this clone, and base qualities are not available.

The germline V gene supplies CDR1 MGHRA and CDR2 YSYEKL. The junction carries 16 bases between V and J, which are trimmed by 0 bases and 4 bases respectively. The CDR3 sequence holds 17 residues, the cysteine and phenylalanine included. The DNA shown is the 51-base CDR3, in frame from base 1. Rearrangement joined TRBV4-1 to TRBJ1-3; the D gene is possibly TRBD1, with 6 bases matching. The sequence derives from a woman aged 55-69 years who had recovered from COVID-19. The material sequenced was peripheral blood. This receptor carries the CDR3 CASSQENTGTFGNTIYF. The DNA is as follows: TGCGCCAGCAGCCAAGAAAATACCGGGACATTCGGAAACACCATATATTTT.